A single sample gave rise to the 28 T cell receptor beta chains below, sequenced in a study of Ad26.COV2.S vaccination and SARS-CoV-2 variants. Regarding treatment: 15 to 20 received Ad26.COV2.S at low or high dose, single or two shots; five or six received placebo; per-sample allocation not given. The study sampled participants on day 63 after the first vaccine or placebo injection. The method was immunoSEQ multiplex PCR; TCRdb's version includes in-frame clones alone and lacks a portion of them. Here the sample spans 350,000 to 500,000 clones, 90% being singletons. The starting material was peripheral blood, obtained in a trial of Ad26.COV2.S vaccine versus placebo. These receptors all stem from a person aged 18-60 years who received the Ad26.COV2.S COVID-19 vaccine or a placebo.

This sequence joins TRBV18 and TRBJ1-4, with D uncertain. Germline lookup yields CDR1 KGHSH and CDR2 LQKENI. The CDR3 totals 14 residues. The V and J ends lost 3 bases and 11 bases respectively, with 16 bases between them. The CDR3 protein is CASSPQEDFGKLFF. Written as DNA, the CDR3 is TGTGCCAGCTCACCCCAGGAAGACTTTGGGAAACTGTTTTTT.

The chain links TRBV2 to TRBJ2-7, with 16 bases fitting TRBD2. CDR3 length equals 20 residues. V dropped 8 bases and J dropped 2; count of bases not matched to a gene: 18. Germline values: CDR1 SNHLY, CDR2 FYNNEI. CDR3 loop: CASREIGSGLAGGSPYEQYF. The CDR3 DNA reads TGTGCCAGCCGAGAGATAGGCTCGGGACTAGCGGGAGGGTCCCCCTACGAGCAGTACTTC. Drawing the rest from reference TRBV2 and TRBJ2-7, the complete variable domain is EPEVTQTPSHQVTQMGQEVILRCVPISNHLYFYWYRQILGQKVEFLVSFYNNEISEKSEIFDDQFSVERPDGSNFTLKIRSTKLEDSAMYFCASREIGSGLAGGSPYEQYFGPGTRLTVT.

The CDR3 is CAWTGQAGETQYF. CDR3 bases: TGTGCCTGGACGGGGCAAGCAGGCGAGACCCAGTACTTC. V gene TRBV30 combines with J gene TRBJ2-5, with D possibly called TRBD1 or TRBD2 (5 bases each). Germline V CDR1 and CDR2: GTSNPN, SVGIG (reference sequence). V lost 4 bases and J lost 5, with 14 bases in between. CDR3 length: 13 residues.

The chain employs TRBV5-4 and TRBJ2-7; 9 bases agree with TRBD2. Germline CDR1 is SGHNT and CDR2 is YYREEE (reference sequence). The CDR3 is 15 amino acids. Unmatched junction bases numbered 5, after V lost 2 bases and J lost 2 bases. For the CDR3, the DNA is TGTGCCAGCAGCTTTAGCGGGAGAGGGCCCTACGAGCAGTACTTC. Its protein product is CASSFSGRGPYEQYF.

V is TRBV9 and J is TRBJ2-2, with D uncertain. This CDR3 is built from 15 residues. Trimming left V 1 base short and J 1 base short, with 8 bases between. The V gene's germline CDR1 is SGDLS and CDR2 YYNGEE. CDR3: CASSVLQMNTGELFF. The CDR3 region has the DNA TGTGCCAGCAGCGTACTACAGATGAACACCGGGGAGCTGTTTTTT.

Here the CDR3 DNA reads TGCGCCAGCAGCTCGACAGGGGGCGAAGAGACCCAGTACTTC. This gives the protein CASSSTGGEETQYF. This chain joins TRBV5-1 and TRBJ2-5; 10 positions agree with TRBD1. The germline gives CDR1 SGHRS, CDR2 YFSETQ. The CDR3 consists of 14 residues. V gave up 3 bases and J gave up 3 bases; unmatched junction bases: 2.

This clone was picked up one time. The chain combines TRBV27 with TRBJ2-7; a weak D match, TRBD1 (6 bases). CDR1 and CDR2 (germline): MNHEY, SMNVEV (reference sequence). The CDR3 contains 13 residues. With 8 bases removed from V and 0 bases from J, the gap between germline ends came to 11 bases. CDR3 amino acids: CASEDRFSYEQYF. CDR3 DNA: TGTGCCAGCGAAGACAGGTTCTCCTACGAGCAGTACTTC.

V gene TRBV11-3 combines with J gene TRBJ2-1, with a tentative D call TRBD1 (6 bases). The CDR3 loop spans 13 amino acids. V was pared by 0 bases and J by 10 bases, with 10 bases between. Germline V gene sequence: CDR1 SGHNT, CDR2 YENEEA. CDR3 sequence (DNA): TGTGCCAGCAGCTTAGATCAGAGGGGGGAGCAGTTCTTC. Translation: CASSLDQRGEQFF.

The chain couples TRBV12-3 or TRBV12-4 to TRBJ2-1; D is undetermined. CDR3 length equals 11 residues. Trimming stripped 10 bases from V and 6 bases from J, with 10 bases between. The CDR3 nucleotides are TGTGCCACAGCCTGGGGCAATGAGCAGTTCTTC. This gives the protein CATAWGNEQFF.

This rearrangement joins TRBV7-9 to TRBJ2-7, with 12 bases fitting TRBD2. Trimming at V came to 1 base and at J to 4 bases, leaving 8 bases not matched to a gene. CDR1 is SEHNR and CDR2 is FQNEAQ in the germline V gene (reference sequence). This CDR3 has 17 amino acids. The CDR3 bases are TGTGCCAGCAGCTTAGTGACTAGCGGGAGAGGGTCGTACGAGCAGTACTTC. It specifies CASSLVTSGRGSYEQYF.

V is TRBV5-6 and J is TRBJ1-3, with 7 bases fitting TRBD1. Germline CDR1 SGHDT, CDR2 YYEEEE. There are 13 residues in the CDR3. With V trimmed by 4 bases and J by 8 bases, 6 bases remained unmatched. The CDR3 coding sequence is TGTGCCAGCAGCGACGACAGGGTGGACACCATATATTTT. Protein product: CASSDDRVDTIYF.

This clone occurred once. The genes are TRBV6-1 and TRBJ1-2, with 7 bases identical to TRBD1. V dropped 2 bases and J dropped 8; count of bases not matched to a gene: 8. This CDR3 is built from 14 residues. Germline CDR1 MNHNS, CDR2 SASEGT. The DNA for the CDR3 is TGTGCCAGCAGTGAAAGTTTAGGGGGCGGCGGCTACACCTTC. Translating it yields CASSESLGGGGYTF.

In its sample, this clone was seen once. The CDR3 loop is CASTRDSLNTGELFF. CDR3 sequence (DNA): TGTGCCAGCACTAGGGACAGCCTGAACACCGGGGAGCTGTTTTTT. The chain is built from TRBV2 and TRBJ2-2; 7 nucleotides line up with TRBD1. Germline V lookup: CDR1 SNHLY, CDR2 FYNNEI. The CDR3 is 15 amino acids. V lost 7 bases and J lost 1; bases outside the gene matches: 6.

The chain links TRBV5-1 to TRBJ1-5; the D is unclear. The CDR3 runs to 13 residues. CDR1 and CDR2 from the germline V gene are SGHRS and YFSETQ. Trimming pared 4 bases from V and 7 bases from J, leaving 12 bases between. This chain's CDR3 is CASSAERGQPQHF. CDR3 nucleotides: TGCGCCAGCAGCGCAGAGCGGGGACAGCCCCAGCATTTT.

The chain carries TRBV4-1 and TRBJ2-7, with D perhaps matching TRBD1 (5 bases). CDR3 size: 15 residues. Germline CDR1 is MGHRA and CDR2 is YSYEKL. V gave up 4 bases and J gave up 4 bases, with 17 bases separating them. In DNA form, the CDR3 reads TGCGCCAGCAGCCCAGGGATGGGCGTACTTTACGAGCAGTACTTC. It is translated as CASSPGMGVLYEQYF.

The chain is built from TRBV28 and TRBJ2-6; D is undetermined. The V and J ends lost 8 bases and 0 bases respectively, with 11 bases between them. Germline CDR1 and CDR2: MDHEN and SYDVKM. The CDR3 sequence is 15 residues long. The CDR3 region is CASRRFGSGANVLTF. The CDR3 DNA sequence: TGTGCCAGCCGCCGCTTTGGCTCTGGGGCCAACGTCCTGACTTTC.

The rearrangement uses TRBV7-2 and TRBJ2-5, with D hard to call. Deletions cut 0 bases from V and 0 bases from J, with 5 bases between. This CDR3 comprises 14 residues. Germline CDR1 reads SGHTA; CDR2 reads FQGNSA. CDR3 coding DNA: TGTGCCAGCAGCTTAGCCCTTTACCAAGAGACCCAGTACTTC. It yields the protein CASSLALYQETQYF.

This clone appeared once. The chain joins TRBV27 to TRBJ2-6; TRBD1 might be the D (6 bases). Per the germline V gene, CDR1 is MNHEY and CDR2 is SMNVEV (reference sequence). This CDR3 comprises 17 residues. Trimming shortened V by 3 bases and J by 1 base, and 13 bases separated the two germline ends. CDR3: CASSLGWGRSGANVLTF. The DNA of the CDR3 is TGTGCCAGCAGTTTGGGGTGGGGGCGGTCTGGGGCCAACGTCCTGACTTTC. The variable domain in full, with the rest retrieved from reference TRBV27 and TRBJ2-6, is EAQVTQNPRYLITVTGKKLTVTCSQNMNHEYMSWYRQDPGLGLRQIYYSMNVEVTDKGDVPEGYKVSRKEKRNFPLILESPSPNQTSLYFCASSLGWGRSGANVLTFGAGSRLTVL.

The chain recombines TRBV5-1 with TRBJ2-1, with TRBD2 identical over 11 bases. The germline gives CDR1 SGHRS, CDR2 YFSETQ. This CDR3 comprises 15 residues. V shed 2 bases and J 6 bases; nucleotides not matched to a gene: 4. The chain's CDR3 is CASSLTSGSPNEQFF. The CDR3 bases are TGCGCCAGCAGCTTAACTAGCGGGAGTCCCAATGAGCAGTTCTTC.

CDR3 DNA sequence: TGTGCCAGCAGCTTAGGCGTCGGGTCTGGGGCCAACGTCCTGACTTTC. Translation gives CASSLGVGSGANVLTF. V gene TRBV7-9 combines with J gene TRBJ2-6, with no clear D. The CDR3 length is 16 residues. Germline values: CDR1 SEHNR, CDR2 FQNEAQ (reference sequence). The V end lost 1 base, the J end lost 1 base, and 8 bases lay between the germline ends.

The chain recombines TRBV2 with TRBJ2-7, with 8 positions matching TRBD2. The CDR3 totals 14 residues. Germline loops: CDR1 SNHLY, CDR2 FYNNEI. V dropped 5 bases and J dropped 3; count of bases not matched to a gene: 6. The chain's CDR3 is CASSFSGSGYEQYF. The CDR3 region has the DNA TGTGCCAGCAGTTTCAGCGGGAGTGGCTACGAGCAGTACTTC.

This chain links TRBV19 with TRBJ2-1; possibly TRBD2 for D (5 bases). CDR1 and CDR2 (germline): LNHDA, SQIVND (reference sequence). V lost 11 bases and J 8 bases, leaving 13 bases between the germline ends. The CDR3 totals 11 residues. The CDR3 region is CASLGAYEQFF. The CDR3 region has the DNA TGTGCCTCCCTGGGAGCTTATGAGCAGTTCTTC.

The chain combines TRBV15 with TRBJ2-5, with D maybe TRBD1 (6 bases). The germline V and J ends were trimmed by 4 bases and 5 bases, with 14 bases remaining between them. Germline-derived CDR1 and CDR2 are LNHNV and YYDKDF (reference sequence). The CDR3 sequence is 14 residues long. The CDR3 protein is CATSTYRETETQYF. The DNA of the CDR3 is TGTGCCACCAGCACCTACAGGGAAACGGAGACCCAGTACTTC.

The CDR3 DNA sequence: TGTGCCAGCAGCAGCCTCCGAGGGGGCGACTCCTACGAGCAGTACTTC. This codes for CASSSLRGGDSYEQYF. This chain connects TRBV5-5 to TRBJ2-7; TRBD1 matches 7 bases. CDR3 size: 16 residues. Looked up from germline, CDR1 is SGHKS and CDR2 is YYEKEE (reference sequence). With 4 bases clipped from V and 0 bases from J, the junction kept 10 bases outside the gene matches.

The CDR3 DNA is TGTGCCAGCAGCTACGGACTAGCGGGGAGGTTCTCCTACAATGAGCAGTTCTTC. The encoded protein is CASSYGLAGRFSYNEQFF. This chain joins TRBV7-8 and TRBJ2-1, with 12 bases matching TRBD2. This CDR3 is built from 18 residues. J lost 0 bases, V lost 4 bases, and 7 bases had no gene match. Germline V gene lookup returns CDR1 SGHVS and CDR2 FQNEAQ. Full variable domain (outside the CDR3, taken from reference TRBV7-8 and TRBJ2-1): GAGVSQSPRYKVAKRGQDVALRCDPISGHVSLFWYQQALGQGPEFLTYFQNEAQLDKSGLPSDRFFAERPEGSVSTLKIQRTQQEDSAVYLCASSYGLAGRFSYNEQFFGPGTRLTVL.

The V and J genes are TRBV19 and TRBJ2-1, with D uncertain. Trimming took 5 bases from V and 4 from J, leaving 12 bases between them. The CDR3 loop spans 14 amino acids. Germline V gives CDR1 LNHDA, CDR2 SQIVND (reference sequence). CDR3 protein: CASSRSSAYNEQFF. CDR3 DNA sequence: TGTGCCAGTAGTCGGTCTAGTGCTTACAATGAGCAGTTCTTC.

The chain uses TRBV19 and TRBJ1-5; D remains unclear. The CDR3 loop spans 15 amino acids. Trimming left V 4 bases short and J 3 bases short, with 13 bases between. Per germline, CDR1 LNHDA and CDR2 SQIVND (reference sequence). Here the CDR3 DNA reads TGTGCCAGTAGTACCCCCGACGGATACAATCAGCCCCAGCATTTT. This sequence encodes CASSTPDGYNQPQHF.

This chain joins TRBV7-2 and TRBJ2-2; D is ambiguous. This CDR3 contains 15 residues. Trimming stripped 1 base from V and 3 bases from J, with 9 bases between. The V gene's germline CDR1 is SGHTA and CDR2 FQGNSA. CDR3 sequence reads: CASSLGSSYTGELFF. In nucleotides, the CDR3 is TGTGCCAGCAGCTTAGGCTCCAGTTACACCGGGGAGCTGTTTTTT. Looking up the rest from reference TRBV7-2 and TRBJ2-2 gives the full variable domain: GAGVSQSPSNKVTEKGKDVELRCDPISGHTALYWYRQSLGQGLEFLIYFQGNSAPDKSGLPSDRFSAERTGGSVSTLTIQRTQQEDSAVYLCASSLGSSYTGELFFGEGSRLTVL.